This TCR beta chain was observed in a study of blood T cell repertoires in COVID-19. This table comes from immunoSEQ multiplex PCR, and its TCRdb copy is limited to in-frame clones, with some not included. Of about 220,000 clones listed, less than 90% were seen once; the top ten hold roughly 21%. Germline V gene sequence: CDR1 MDHEN, CDR2 SYDVKM. Trimming stripped 7 bases from V and 5 bases from J, with 17 bases between. This CDR3 contains 14 residues. This clonotype was sampled from a man aged 30-40 years with active or convalescent COVID-19. Input material: peripheral blood. V is TRBV28 and J is TRBJ1-1; weak D call: TRBD1 (5 bases). The CDR3 here is CASTPGGARTEAFF. The CDR3 DNA follows: TGTGCCAGCACCCCGGGTGGGGCGAGGACTGAAGCTTTCTTT.